This T cell receptor (beta chain) was identified in a study of T-cell reconstitution after alpha-beta-depleted transplantation in children. Study-wide points: High day-60 TCRbeta diversity in some patients came from surviving recipient T cells and thymic progenitors.

Germline CDR1 and CDR2: GTSNPN and SVGIG (reference sequence). This CDR3 is built from 14 residues. The V end lost 5 bases, the J end lost 6 bases, and 17 bases lay between the germline ends. Library preparation (for TCRbeta) was performed with unique molecular identifiers. MiXCR, applied by TCRdb to the PCR reads, yields one record per CDR3 protein. The sample holds approximately 980,000 distinct CDR3 sequences, about 26% seen once. Comment on this clonotype: Its specificity is not known.

This TCR was recovered from a boy under two years old who had a stem cell transplant for SCID, so the T cells may come from the graft donor. The sample consisted of PBMCs, mostly from graft donor cells, taken 360 days after TCRalphabeta/CD19-depleted stem cell transplant. V and J are TRBV30 and TRBJ2-1; tentatively, D is TRBD1 or TRBD2 (5 bases each). CDR3 sequence reads: CAWGDLTTGNEQFF. The CDR3 DNA reads TGTGCCTGGGGGGACCTAACCACGGGCAATGAGCAGTTCTTC.